The entry below describes one TCR beta chain. Antigen: not known. The V gene lost 2 bases and the J gene lost 13 bases, with 18 bases spanning the gap. This CDR3 comprises 13 residues. The germline CDR1 and CDR2 sequences are DFQATT and SNEGSKA (reference sequence). Each donor supplied roughly 9 milliliters of peripheral blood. Combining a sample-barcoded 5' primer with a J-beta primer mix, a second PCR ran for about 6 to 11 cycles. Researchers report that each sample yielded at least 3 million CDR3-containing paired-end reads. TCRdb reprocessed the 5' RACE reads via MiXCR and lists one record per CDR3 protein. Among approximately 1.5 million distinct CDR3 sequences, less than 45% were seen once, and the ten largest hold approximately 4%. The sample originates from a study of blood T cells in healthy people across ages. Study-wide results and limits: Diversity of TCR beta per million T cells declined in a roughly linear way with age. Aged donors had fewer naive CD4+ cells and lower diversity than long-lived donors.

This sequence originates from a woman aged 18-30 years in good health. This chain joins TRBV20-1 and TRBJ2-1; tentatively, D is TRBD1 or TRBD2 (6 bases each). The material sequenced was blood. CDR3 in amino acids: CSARRRGQETQFF. The CDR3 coding sequence is TGCAGTGCTAGACGTCGGGGGCAAGAGACCCAGTTCTTC.